The 8 T cell receptor beta chains presented below share a single source sample, sequenced in a study of blood T cell repertoires in COVID-19. The protocol was immunoSEQ multiplex PCR, while the TCRdb copy is restricted to in-frame clones and leaves out a portion. The data contain about 240,000 clones, about 86% of them singletons. The source material was PBMCs or T cells enriched from blood (not recorded which). These receptors all stem from a woman aged 40 to 49 with acute COVID-19.

This clone was seen a handful of times. The chain links TRBV13 to TRBJ2-7, with 8 bases matching TRBD1. The ends lost 0 bases at V and 2 bases at J; junction bases unmatched: 3. Germline V gene data show CDR1 as PRHDT and CDR2 as FYEKMQ (reference sequence). This CDR3 spans 15 amino acids. CDR3 nucleotides: TGTGCCAGCAGCTTAGGGGACAGGGCTACCTACGAGCAGTACTTC. This translates into CASSLGDRATYEQYF.

The rearrangement links TRBV15 to TRBJ2-2, with D perhaps matching TRBD2 (5 bases). Between the trimmed V and J ends, which lost 3 bases and 6 bases, there was a span of 5 bases. CDR1 is LNHNV and CDR2 is YYDKDF in the germline V gene (reference sequence). The CDR3 is made up of 12 amino acids. For the CDR3, the DNA is TGTGCCACCAGCAGTAGCGCCGGGGAGCTGTTTTTT. It codes for CATSSSAGELFF. The full variable domain, its missing parts supplied by reference TRBV15 and TRBJ2-2, is DAMVIQNPRYQVTQFGKPVTLSCSQTLNHNVMYWYQQKSSQAPKLLFHYYDKDFNNEADTPDNFQSRRPNTSFCFLDIRSPGLGDTAMYLCATSSSAGELFFGEGSRLTVL.

This chain links TRBV4-1 with TRBJ2-1, with D possibly TRBD1 on 6 matching bases. Trimming took 2 bases from V and 9 from J, leaving 14 bases between them. The CDR3 is 14 residues long. Germline CDR1 MGHRA, CDR2 YSYEKL. The CDR3 nucleotides are TGCGCCAGCAGCCAATCTAGGCAGGGGACTGAGCAGTTCTTC. It yields the protein CASSQSRQGTEQFF.

CDR3: CASSPKTSAVNTGELFF. CDR3 in DNA: TGTGCCAGCAGCCCGAAGACTAGCGCAGTGAACACCGGGGAGCTGTTTTTT. V usage is TRBV7-8 and J usage is TRBJ2-2; 8 nucleotides agree with TRBD2. Germline CDR1 is SGHVS and CDR2 is FQNEAQ. The V gene end was trimmed by 5 bases and the J gene end by 1 base; junction bases not matched to a gene: 9. The CDR3 totals 17 residues.

The CDR3 protein is CASSLALTGSYEQYF. The CDR3 nucleotides read TGTGCCAGCAGCTTAGCGCTTACAGGTTCCTACGAGCAGTACTTC. The gene calls are TRBV7-9 and TRBJ2-7, with a tentative D call TRBD1 (5 bases). The length of the CDR3 is 15 residues. With 0 bases removed from V and 1 base from J, the gap between germline ends came to 10 bases. CDR1 SEHNR and CDR2 FQNEAQ come from the germline V gene (reference sequence).

This clone was detected ten times or more. The V gene is TRBV28, the J gene TRBJ1-3, with a tentative D call TRBD1 (6 bases). V lost 7 bases and J 4 bases, leaving 17 bases between the germline ends. The CDR3 runs to 15 residues. The V gene's germline CDR1 is MDHEN and CDR2 SYDVKM. The chain's CDR3 is CASTQMKGTGNTIYF. Written as DNA, the CDR3 is TGTGCCAGCACGCAGATGAAGGGGACAGGAAACACCATATATTTT.

The chain couples TRBV19 to TRBJ1-2; 7 bases are a match to TRBD1. The CDR3 has 15 residues. With V trimmed by 6 bases and J by 2 bases, 9 bases remained unmatched. Germline values: CDR1 LNHDA, CDR2 SQIVND (reference sequence). The CDR3 protein is CASSLGTVRNYGYTF. The CDR3 DNA follows: TGTGCCAGTAGCCTCGGGACAGTCAGAAACTATGGCTACACCTTC.

This chain joins TRBV7-2 and TRBJ2-1, with a possible D match to TRBD2 (6 bases). CDR1 SGHTA and CDR2 FQGNSA come from the germline V gene. V gave up 3 bases and J gave up 7 bases, with 19 bases separating them. CDR3 size: 16 residues. The CDR3 reads CASSFTLGGLRNEQFF. In nucleotides, the CDR3 is TGTGCCAGCAGCTTCACCTTGGGGGGACTGCGGAATGAGCAGTTCTTC. Supplemented by reference TRBV7-2 and TRBJ2-1, the full variable domain reads GAGVSQSPSNKVTEKGKDVELRCDPISGHTALYWYRQSLGQGLEFLIYFQGNSAPDKSGLPSDRFSAERTGGSVSTLTIQRTQQEDSAVYLCASSFTLGGLRNEQFFGPGTRLTVL.